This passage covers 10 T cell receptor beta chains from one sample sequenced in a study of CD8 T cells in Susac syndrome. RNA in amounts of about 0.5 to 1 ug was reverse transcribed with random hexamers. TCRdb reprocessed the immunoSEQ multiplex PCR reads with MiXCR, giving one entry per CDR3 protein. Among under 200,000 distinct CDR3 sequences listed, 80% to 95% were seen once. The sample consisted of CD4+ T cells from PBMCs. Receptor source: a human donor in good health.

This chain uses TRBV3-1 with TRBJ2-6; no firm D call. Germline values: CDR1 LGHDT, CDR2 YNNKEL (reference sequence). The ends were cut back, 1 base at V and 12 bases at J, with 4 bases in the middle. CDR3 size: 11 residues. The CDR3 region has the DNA TGTGCCAGCAGCCAAGGGCCCGTCCTGACTTTC. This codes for CASSQGPVLTF.

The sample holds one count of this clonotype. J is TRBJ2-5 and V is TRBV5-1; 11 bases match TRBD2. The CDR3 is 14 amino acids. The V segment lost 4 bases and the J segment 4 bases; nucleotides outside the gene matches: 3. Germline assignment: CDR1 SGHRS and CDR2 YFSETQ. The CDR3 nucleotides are TGCGCCAGCAGCCCCGGGACTAGCGGAGAGACCCAGTACTTC. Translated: CASSPGTSGETQYF.

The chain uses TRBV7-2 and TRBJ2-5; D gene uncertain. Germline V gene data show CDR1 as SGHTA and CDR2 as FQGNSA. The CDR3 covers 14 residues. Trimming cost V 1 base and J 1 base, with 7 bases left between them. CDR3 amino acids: CASSLERTQETQYF. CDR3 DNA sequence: TGTGCCAGCAGCTTAGAACGAACCCAAGAGACCCAGTACTTC.

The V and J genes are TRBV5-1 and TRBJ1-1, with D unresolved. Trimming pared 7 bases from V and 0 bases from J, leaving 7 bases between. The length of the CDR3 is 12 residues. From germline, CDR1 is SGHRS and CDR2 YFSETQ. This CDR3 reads CASFNLNTEAFF. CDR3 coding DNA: TGCGCCAGCTTTAACCTGAACACTGAAGCTTTCTTT.

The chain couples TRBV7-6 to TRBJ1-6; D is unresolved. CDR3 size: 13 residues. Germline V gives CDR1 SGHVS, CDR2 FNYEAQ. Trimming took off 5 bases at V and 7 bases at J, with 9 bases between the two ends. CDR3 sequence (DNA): TGTGCCAGCAGCCACCACCGGAATTCACCCCTCCACTTT. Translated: CASSHHRNSPLHF. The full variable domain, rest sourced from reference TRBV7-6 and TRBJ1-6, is GAGVSQSPRYKVTKRGQDVALRCDPISGHVSLYWYRQALGQGPEFLTYFNYEAQQDKSGLPNDRFSAERPEGSISTLTIQRTEQRDSAMYRCASSHHRNSPLHFGNGTRLTVT.

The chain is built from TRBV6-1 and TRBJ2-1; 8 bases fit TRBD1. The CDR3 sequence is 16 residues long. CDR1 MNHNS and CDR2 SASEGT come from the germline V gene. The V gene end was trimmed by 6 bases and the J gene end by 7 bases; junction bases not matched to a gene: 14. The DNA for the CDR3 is TGTGCCAGCAGCCCCCCTCATGGGACAGGTGGTAATGAGCAGTTCTTC. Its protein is CASSPPHGTGGNEQFF.

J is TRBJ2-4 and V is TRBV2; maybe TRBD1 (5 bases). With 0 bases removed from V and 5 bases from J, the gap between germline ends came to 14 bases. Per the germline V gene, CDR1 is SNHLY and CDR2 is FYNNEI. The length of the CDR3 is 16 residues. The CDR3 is CASSEALGQHQNIQYF. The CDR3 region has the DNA TGTGCCAGCAGTGAAGCGCTTGGACAACACCAAAACATTCAGTACTTC.

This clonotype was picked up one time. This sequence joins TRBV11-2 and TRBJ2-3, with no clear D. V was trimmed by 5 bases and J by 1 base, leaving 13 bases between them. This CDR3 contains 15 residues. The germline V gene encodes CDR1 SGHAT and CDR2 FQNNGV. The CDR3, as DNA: TGTGCCAGCAGCCCACCGGGCCGTGGCACAGATACGCAGTATTTT. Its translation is CASSPPGRGTDTQYF.

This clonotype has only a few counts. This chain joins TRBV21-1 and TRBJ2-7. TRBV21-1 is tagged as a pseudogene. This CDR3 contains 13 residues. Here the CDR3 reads CASRGGSSYEQYV. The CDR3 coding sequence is TGTGCCAGCCGGGGTGGTAGCTCCTACGAGCAGTACGTC.

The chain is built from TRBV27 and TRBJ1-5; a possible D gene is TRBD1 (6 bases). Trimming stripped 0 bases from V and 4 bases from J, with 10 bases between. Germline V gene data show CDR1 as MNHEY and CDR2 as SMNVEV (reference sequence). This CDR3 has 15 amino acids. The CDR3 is CASSLSEGTNQPQHF. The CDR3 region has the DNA TGTGCCAGCAGTTTATCGGAGGGGACAAATCAGCCCCAGCATTTT.